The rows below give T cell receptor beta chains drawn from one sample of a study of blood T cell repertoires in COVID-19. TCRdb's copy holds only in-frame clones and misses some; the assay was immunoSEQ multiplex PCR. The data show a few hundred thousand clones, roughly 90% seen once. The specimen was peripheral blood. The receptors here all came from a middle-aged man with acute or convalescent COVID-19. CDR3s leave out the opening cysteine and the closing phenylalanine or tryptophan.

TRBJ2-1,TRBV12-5,ASGSGTSGRTTYNEQF
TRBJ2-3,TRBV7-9,ASSPPTSGVSDTQY
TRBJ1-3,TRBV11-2,ASSLLGTGGGNTIY
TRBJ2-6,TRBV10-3,AIKDWGQGSGANVLT
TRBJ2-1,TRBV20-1,SASTGQLHNEQF
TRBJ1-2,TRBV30,AWRMTYGYT
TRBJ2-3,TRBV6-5,ASSYSGGGAEDTQY
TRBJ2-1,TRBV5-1,ASSFSDSPNEQF
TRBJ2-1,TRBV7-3,ASSFSGVNNEQF
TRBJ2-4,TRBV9,ASSVDPGAKNIQY
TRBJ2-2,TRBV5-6,ASSQDMGRELF
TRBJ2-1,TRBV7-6,ASKTSGERDLQQF
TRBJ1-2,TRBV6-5,ASTLVRANYGYT
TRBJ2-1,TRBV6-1,ASSEASGSYNEQF
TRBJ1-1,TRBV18,ASSDRGRSDTEAF
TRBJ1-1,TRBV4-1,ASSPADRNTEAF
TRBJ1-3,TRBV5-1,ASRPFLGQAGNTIY
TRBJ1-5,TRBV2,ASSDQRRQPQH
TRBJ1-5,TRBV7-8,ASSLGGRNNQPQH
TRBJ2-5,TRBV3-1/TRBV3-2,ASSLGQGAGETQY
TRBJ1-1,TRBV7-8,ASSPKGRGTEAF
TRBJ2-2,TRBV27,ASSWDRGEGNTGELF
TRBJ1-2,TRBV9,ASSVGDTGLNGYT
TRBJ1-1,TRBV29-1,SVEETGALNTEAF
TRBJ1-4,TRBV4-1,ASSWRTGRNEKLF
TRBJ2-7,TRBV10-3,ASSRVPISSYEQY
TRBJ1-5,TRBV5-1,ASSPRGGAQPQH
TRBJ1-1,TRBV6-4,ASSANPGQGEAF
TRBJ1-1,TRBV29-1,SVSGEKDEAF
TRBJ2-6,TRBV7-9,ASSSLAPGANVLT
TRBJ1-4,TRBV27,ASSYSLAGVANEKLF
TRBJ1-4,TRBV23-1,ARTRDRINEKLF
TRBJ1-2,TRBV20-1,SASHFRANYGYT
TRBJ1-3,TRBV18,ASSPPNSEDTIY
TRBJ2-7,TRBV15,ATSRGAGTYEQY